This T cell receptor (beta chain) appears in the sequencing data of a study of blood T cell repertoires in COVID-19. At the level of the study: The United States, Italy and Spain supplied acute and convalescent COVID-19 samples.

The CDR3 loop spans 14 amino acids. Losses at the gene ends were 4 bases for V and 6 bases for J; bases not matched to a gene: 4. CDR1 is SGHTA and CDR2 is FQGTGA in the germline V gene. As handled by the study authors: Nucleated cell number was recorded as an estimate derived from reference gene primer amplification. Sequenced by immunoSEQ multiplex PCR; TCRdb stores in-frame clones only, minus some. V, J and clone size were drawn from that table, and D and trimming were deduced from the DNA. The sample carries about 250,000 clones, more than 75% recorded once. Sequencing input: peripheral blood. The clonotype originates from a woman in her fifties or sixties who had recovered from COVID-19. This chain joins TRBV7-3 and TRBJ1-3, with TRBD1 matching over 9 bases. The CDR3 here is CASSSGQGPNTIYF. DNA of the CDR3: TGTGCCAGCAGCTCGGGACAGGGACCAAACACCATATATTTT.